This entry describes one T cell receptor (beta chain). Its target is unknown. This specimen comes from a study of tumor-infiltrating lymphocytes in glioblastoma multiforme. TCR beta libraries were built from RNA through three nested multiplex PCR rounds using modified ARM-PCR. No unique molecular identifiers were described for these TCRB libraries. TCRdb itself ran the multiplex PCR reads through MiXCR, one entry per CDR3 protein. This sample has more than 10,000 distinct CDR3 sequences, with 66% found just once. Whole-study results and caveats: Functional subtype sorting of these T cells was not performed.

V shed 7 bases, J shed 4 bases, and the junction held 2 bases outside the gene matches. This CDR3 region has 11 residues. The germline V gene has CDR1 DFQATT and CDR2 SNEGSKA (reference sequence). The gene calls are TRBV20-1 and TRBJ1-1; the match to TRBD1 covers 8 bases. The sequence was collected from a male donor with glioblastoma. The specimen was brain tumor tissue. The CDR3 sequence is CSDGTGTEAFF. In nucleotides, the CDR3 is TGCAGTGATGGGACAGGCACTGAAGCTTTCTTT.